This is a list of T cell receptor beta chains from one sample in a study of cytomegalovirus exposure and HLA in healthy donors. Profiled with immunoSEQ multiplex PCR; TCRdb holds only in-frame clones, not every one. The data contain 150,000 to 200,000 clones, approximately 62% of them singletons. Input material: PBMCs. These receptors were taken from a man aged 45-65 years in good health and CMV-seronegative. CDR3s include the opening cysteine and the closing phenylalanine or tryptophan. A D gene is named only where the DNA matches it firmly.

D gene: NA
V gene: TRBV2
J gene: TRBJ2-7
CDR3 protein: CASSTARTYEQYF

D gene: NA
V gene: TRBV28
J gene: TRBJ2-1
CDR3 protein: CASSGPGSPRYNEQFF

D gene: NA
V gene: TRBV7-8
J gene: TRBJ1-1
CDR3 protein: CASSHESSGAFF

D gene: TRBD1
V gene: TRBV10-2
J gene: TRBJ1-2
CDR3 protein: CASGLQGGYGYTF

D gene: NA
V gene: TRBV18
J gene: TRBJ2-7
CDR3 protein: CASSPAVGTYEQYF

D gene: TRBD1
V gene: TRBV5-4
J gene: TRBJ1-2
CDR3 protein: CASSFGQGQAYGYTF

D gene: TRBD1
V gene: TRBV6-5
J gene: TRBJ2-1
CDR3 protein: CASSSHRDRGGNEQFF

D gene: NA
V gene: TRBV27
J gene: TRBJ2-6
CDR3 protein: CASSTRTEDGANVLTF

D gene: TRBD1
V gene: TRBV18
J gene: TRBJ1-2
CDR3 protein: CASSRITGGTDYGYTF

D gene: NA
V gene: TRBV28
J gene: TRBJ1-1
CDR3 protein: CASRAISEAFF

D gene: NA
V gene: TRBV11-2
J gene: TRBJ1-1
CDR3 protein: CASSLRGGTEAFF

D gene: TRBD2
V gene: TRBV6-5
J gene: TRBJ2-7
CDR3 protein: CAISAGLDPYEQYF

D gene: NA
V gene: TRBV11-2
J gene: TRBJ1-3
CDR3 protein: CASSNAAGSGNTIYF

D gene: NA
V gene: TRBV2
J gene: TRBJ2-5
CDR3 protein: CASSRRTVQETQYF

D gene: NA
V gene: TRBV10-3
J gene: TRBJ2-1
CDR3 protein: CAIGGGQSSYNEQFF

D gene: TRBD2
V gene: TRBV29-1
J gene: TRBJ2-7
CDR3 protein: CSVTGGGSSYEQYF

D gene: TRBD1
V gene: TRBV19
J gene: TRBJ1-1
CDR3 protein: CARTGQGGEWNTEAFF

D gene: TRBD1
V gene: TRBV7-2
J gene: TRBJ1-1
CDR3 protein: CASCPDRGDFMNTEAFF

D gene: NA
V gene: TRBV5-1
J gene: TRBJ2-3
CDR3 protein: CASSEQGFNTDTQYF

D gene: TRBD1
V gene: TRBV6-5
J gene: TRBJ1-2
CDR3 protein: CASSYGTGEGGYTF

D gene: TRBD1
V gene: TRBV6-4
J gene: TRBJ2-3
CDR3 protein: CASSRDRATDTQYF

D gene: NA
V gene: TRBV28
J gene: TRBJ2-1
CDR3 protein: CASMAGPASFF

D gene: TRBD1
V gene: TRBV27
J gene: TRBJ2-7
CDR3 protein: CASSRGTGSYEQYF

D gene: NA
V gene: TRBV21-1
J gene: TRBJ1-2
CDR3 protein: CASSMTPKRGLIHGYTF

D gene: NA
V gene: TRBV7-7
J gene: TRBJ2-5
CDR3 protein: CASSLSIQETQYF

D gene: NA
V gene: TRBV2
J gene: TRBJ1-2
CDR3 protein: CASSFGTPLGDAYGYTF

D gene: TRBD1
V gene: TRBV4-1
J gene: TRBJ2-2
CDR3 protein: CASSQPRQGPTGELFF

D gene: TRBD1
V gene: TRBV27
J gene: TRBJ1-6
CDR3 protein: CASSLIDRGDSPLHF

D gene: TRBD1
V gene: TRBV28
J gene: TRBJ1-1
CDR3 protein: CASSTGTGRKKNTEAFF

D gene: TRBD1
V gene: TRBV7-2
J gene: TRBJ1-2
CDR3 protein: CASSPGTGVGYGYTF

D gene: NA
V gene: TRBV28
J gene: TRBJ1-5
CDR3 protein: CASSPREVRRNQPQHF

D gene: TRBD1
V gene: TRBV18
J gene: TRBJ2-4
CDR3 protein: CASSPPGQGPNIQYF

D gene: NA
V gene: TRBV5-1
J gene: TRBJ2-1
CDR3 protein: CASSTREGNEQFF

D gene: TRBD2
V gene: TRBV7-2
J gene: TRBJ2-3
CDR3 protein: CASSLAPPSLRGGRVDTQYF

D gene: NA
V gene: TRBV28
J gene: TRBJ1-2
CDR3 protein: CASRQSGGGYTF

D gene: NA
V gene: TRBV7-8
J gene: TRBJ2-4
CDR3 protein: CASSLEFRARGSKNIQYF

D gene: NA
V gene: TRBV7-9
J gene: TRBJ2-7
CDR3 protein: CASSQGQGGYEQYF

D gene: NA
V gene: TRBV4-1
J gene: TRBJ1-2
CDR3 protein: CASSPPGRANGYTF

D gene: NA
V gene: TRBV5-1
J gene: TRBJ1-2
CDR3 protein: CASSPRPGPQYGYTF

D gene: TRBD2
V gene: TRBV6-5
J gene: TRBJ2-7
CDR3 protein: CASRTSGGARHEQYF

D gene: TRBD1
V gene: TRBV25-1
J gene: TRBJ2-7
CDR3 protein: CASRGDRGPYEQYF

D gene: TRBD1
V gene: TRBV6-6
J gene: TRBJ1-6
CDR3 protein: CASTLGQGDSPLHF

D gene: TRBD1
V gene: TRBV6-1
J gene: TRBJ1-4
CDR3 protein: CASNGQGREKLFF

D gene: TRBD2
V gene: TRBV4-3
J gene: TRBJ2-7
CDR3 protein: CASSRALAGGYEQYF

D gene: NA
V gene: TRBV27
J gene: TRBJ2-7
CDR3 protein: CASSSTGSAYEQYF

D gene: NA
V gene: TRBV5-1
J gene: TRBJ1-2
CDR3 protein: CASSLAGGAKGYTF

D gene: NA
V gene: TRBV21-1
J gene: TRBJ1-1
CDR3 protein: CASGAGSMNTEAFF

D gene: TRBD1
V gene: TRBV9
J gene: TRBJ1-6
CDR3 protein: CASSPGQGSFSPLHF

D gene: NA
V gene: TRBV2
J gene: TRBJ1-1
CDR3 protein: CASSLQANTEAFF

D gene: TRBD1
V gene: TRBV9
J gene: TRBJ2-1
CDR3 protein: CASNNPSGTGYNEQFF